This TCR beta chain derives from a study of shared clonotypes between healthy human individuals. Study details: Three plates each covered CD4 naive and memory; CD8 naive two, CD8 memory one. Findings and limits, study-wide: Non-shared clonotypes had lower generation probabilities than those shared by all four donors.

Remarks on this clone: Its antigen is undetermined.

Germline loops: CDR1 MDHEN, CDR2 SYDVKM. The CDR3 runs 15 residues. J lost 0 bases, V lost 6 bases, and 8 bases had no gene match. The donors, all of them Caucasian adults, lived in Nashville, Tennessee. Memory CD4+ cells were the fraction left after CD45RA+ naive selection. The repertoire was sequenced with immunoSEQ multiplex PCR; TCRdb's copy has only in-frame clones and lacks some. The sample yields about 1.1 million clones, approximately 75% seen once. V usage is TRBV28 and J usage is TRBJ2-7, with 7 bases matching TRBD1. This TCR was sampled from a young man in good health. Some clones in this sample may be carry-over from other donors' samples. Specimen: memory CD4+ T cells from PBMCs. Subset here: CD45RA-negative fraction. The CDR3 nucleotides are TGTGCCAGCAGGGCCACAGGGGCGTTCTCCTACGAGCAGTACTTC. Residues: CASRATGAFSYEQYF.